The 29 T cell receptor beta chains presented below share a single source sample, sequenced in a study of T cells after yellow fever vaccination. TCRdb passed the 5' RACE reads through MiXCR, listing each CDR3 protein once. The profile covers approximately 300,000 distinct CDR3 sequences, with 7.5% to 9% appearing a single time and about a sixth taken by the ten largest. Sequencing was performed on PBMCs, taken on the day of the first yellow fever vaccination. The receptors shown here come from a man between 18 and 29 years old who received the YFV17D yellow fever vaccine.

This clonotype was observed at least ten times. The V and J genes are TRBV20-1 and TRBJ2-3; D is possibly TRBD1 (6 bases). This CDR3 is 13 amino acids long. The germline CDR1 and CDR2 sequences are DFQATT and SNEGSKA (reference sequence). The V end lost 8 bases, the J end lost 2 bases, and 14 bases lay between the germline ends. CDR3: CSTRQAYTDTQYF. The CDR3 bases are TGCAGTACCAGACAGGCCTACACAGATACGCAGTATTTT.

The chain has TRBV11-1 and TRBJ2-7; possibly TRBD1 for D (6 bases). Trimming cost V 0 bases and J 6 bases, with 18 bases left between them. CDR1 and CDR2 (germline): SGHAT, FQDESV (reference sequence). The CDR3 spans 16 residues. The CDR3 region is CASSLAHSRGSIEQYF. The DNA for the CDR3 is TGTGCCAGCAGCTTAGCGCACAGCAGGGGTTCCATCGAGCAGTACTTC.

The rearrangement joins TRBV7-8 to TRBJ2-1, with TRBD2 matching 10 bases. Per the germline V gene, CDR1 is SGHVS and CDR2 is FQNEAQ. Germline trimming cut 0 bases from V and 4 bases from J; bases unmatched to any gene: 6. This CDR3 comprises 17 residues. As DNA, the CDR3 is TGTGCCAGCAGCTTAGCAGCGGGGGGGTTGCTTTACAATGAGCAGTTCTTC. This gives the protein CASSLAAGGLLYNEQFF.

This rearrangement joins TRBV29-1 to TRBJ2-3; the match to TRBD2 covers 13 bases. Looked up from germline, CDR1 is SQVTM and CDR2 is ANQGSEA. This CDR3 comprises 15 residues. J was trimmed by 1 base and V by 5 bases; bases with no gene match: 3. The CDR3 here is CSVNGLAGGTDTQYF. The CDR3 nucleotides are TGCAGCGTTAACGGACTAGCGGGGGGCACAGATACGCAGTATTTT.

This clonotype was counted between two and nine times. This chain connects TRBV4-1 to TRBJ1-5; D is ambiguous. Trimming removed 2 bases from V and 2 bases from J, with 7 bases in between. CDR3 length: 14 amino acids. Germline loops: CDR1 MGHRA, CDR2 YSYEKL. The CDR3 DNA reads as TGCGCCAGCAGCCAACTCCGCGGCAATCAGCCCCAGCATTTT. Amino acids: CASSQLRGNQPQHF.

This clonotype was picked up many times. The rearrangement links TRBV12-3 or TRBV12-4 to TRBJ2-5, with TRBD2 identical over 8 bases. This CDR3 has 14 amino acids. The junction had 4 bases not matched to a gene; V was cut back by 3 bases and J by 4 bases. CDR3 loop: CASSFDSGVETQYF. The DNA of the CDR3 is TGTGCCAGCAGTTTCGATAGCGGGGTAGAGACCCAGTACTTC.

The V call is TRBV12-3 or TRBV12-4, the J call TRBJ2-3, with 7 bases lining up with TRBD1. The CDR3 extends over 16 amino acids. With 3 bases clipped from V and 5 bases from J, the junction kept 11 bases outside the gene matches. CDR3 bases: TGTGCCAGCAGTTTTCGGATGGACAGGAATAAAGATACGCAGTATTTT. It encodes CASSFRMDRNKDTQYF.

Worth noting for this clonotype: One end of the junction varies from germline; a read error may be responsible. This chain connects TRBV7-2 to TRBJ2-3; unclear D gene. The CDR3 length is 12 residues. Germline CDR1 is SGHTA and CDR2 is FQGNSA. The CDR3 coding sequence is TGTGCCAGCGGCTTATCCGCAGATACGCAGTATTTT. This gives the protein CASGLSADTQYF.

This clonotype appeared a few times. The chain employs TRBV4-2 and TRBJ2-3, with TRBD2 as a possible D gene (5 bases). The ends were cut back, 1 base at V and 4 bases at J, with 15 bases in the middle. The length of the CDR3 is 16 residues. In germline, CDR1 is LGHNA, CDR2 YNFKEQ. CDR3 residues: CASSQAVSGSPDTQYF. The CDR3 DNA reads as TGTGCCAGCAGCCAAGCTGTTAGTGGGAGCCCAGATACGCAGTATTTT.

Note on this clonotype: Given a much more abundant clone one base away, this may be a read error. The conserved phenylalanine or tryptophan normally closing the CDR3 is absent here, so this likely arose from a read error. The DNA is left out, because the CDR3 cannot be placed on it with certainty; the CDR3 is given as TCRdb lists it. The chain joins TRBV21-1 to TRBJ1-2. TRBV21-1 is a pseudogene locus. The CDR3 has 13 residues if both end residues are counted. The CDR3 protein is CASSRWGPYGYTS.

The rearrangement joins TRBV7-3 to TRBJ2-3; weak D call: TRBD2 (6 bases). Trimming cost V 5 bases and J 0 bases, with 9 bases left between them. The CDR3 length is 14 residues. The germline CDR1 and CDR2 sequences are SGHTA and FQGTGA. CDR3 region: CASSESGSTDTQYF. The CDR3, as DNA: TGTGCCAGCAGCGAGAGCGGGAGCACAGATACGCAGTATTTT.

This clonotype was recorded many times. V gene TRBV29-1 combines with J gene TRBJ2-3; D not certain. V was cut by 6 bases and J by 5 bases, with 18 bases left in between. The germline V gene has CDR1 SQVTM and CDR2 ANQGSEA. The CDR3 loop spans 14 amino acids. The CDR3, as DNA: TGCAGCGTCGCCCTCTCTGTGGACGGAGATACGCAGTATTTT. Translation: CSVALSVDGDTQYF.

This clonotype appeared many times. The CDR3 sequence: CASSSEGGGPQHF. DNA of the CDR3: TGCGCCAGCAGCTCGGAGGGTGGGGGGCCCCAGCATTTT. The genes are TRBV5-1 and TRBJ1-5; possible D gene TRBD1, 5 bases. The V and J ends lost 3 bases and 9 bases respectively, with 13 bases between them. The V gene's germline CDR1 is SGHRS and CDR2 YFSETQ. The CDR3 extends over 13 amino acids.

The chain joins TRBV29-1 to TRBJ2-1; 7 nucleotides align to TRBD1. The CDR3 extends over 12 amino acids. CDR1 SQVTM and CDR2 ANQGSEA come from the germline V gene. V was pared by 7 bases and J by 10 bases, with 10 bases of the junction left unmatched. CDR3 amino acids: CSDQQQGSEQFF. The DNA for the CDR3 is TGCAGCGACCAGCAACAGGGGAGCGAGCAGTTCTTC.

The CDR3 region has the DNA TGTGCCGCCAAAGGGATCGGCTCTGGAAACACCATATATTTT. Protein sequence: CAAKGIGSGNTIYF. The V gene is TRBV19, the J gene TRBJ1-3; D unclear. Germline loops: CDR1 LNHDA, CDR2 SQIVND (reference sequence). The CDR3 extends over 14 amino acids. V lost 11 bases and J lost 0, with 14 bases in between. Full variable domain (missing parts from reference TRBV19 and TRBJ1-3): DGGITQSPKYLFRKEGQNVTLSCEQNLNHDAMYWYRQDPGQGLRLIYYSQIVNDFQKGDIAEGYSVSREKKESFPLTVTSAQKNPTAFYLCAAKGIGSGNTIYFGEGSWLTVV.

The chain links TRBV20-1 to TRBJ1-3; D gene unclear. V lost 0 bases, J lost 0 bases, and 9 bases lay in between. This CDR3 has 15 amino acids. Germline V gene lookup returns CDR1 DFQATT and CDR2 SNEGSKA (reference sequence). CDR3 residues: CSARDPLGSGNTIYF. The CDR3 nucleotides read TGCAGTGCTAGAGATCCGCTGGGCTCTGGAAACACCATATATTTT.

The sample holds a few counts of this clonotype. The J gene is TRBJ2-7, the V gene TRBV20-1, with D possibly matching TRBD1 (6 bases). This CDR3 is built from 13 residues. Germline loops: CDR1 DFQATT, CDR2 SNEGSKA (reference sequence). V lost 6 bases, J lost 3 bases, and 15 bases lay in between. CDR3 region: CSATSYRDYEQYF. The CDR3 nucleotides are TGCAGTGCCACTTCGTACAGGGACTACGAGCAGTACTTC.

A few counts support this clonotype. The chain has TRBV11-1 and TRBJ1-6; D possibly corresponds to TRBD1 (6 bases). This CDR3 is 17 amino acids long. V was cut by 3 bases and J by 0 bases, with 12 bases left in between. Germline CDR1 SGHAT, CDR2 FQDESV (reference sequence). This chain's CDR3 is CASSFIGTSSYNSPLHF. The CDR3 nucleotides are TGTGCCAGCAGCTTCATAGGGACAAGCTCCTATAATTCACCCCTCCACTTT.

The chain links TRBV4-1 to TRBJ1-2, with TRBD1 matching over 7 bases. Germline lookup yields CDR1 MGHRA and CDR2 YSYEKL. This CDR3 has 15 amino acids. V lost 6 bases and J lost 0; bases outside the gene matches: 7. The CDR3 reads CASRLQGSANYGYTF. The CDR3 DNA follows: TGCGCCAGCAGATTACAGGGGTCAGCTAACTATGGCTACACCTTC.

The V and J genes are TRBV20-1 and TRBJ1-3; 7 bases map to TRBD1. J was trimmed by 7 bases and V by 6 bases; bases with no gene match: 15. This CDR3 has 15 amino acids. CDR1 and CDR2 (germline): DFQATT, SNEGSKA (reference sequence). CDR3 bases: TGCAGTGCCGTCCCTCTACAGGGGATTGGGAACACCATATATTTT. Translation: CSAVPLQGIGNTIYF.

This clonotype was seen a few times. This sequence joins TRBV30 and TRBJ1-2; 7 bases are shared with TRBD1. Germline CDR1 GTSNPN, CDR2 SVGIG (reference sequence). The trim removed 3 bases at V and 5 bases at J, leaving 6 bases unmatched. The CDR3 extends over 13 amino acids. CDR3 amino acids: CAWRTQGGYGYTF. Written as DNA, the CDR3 is TGTGCCTGGAGAACTCAGGGGGGGTATGGCTACACCTTC.

This clonotype was counted only a few times. The chain recombines TRBV12-3 or TRBV12-4 with TRBJ1-5; 7 bases are shared with TRBD1. CDR3 size: 14 residues. J was trimmed by 6 bases and V by 3 bases; bases with no gene match: 5. Here the CDR3 reads CASSFKGASQPQHF. The CDR3 DNA reads TGTGCCAGCAGTTTCAAGGGGGCGAGTCAGCCCCAGCATTTT.

There are a few counts of this clonotype. The chain employs TRBV6-2 or TRBV6-3 and TRBJ2-5; D is unresolved. V shed 7 bases and J shed 5 bases, with 17 bases lying between them. CDR1 is MNHEY, CDR2 SVGEGT, per germline. This CDR3 is 14 amino acids long. The CDR3 coding sequence is TGTGCCAGCACCCAACCATGGCCTGGGGAGACCCAGTACTTC. Translation: CASTQPWPGETQYF.

This clonotype was observed at least ten times. This chain joins TRBV5-1 and TRBJ2-2, with D perhaps matching TRBD2 (5 bases). CDR1 and CDR2 (germline): SGHRS, YFSETQ. V lost 1 base and J 0 bases, leaving 7 bases between the germline ends. The CDR3 runs to 15 residues. DNA of the CDR3: TGCGCCAGCAGCTTGTGGCGGGCGAACACCGGGGAGCTGTTTTTT. This encodes CASSLWRANTGELFF.

This clonotype appeared a few times. V gene TRBV28 combines with J gene TRBJ1-2; the match to TRBD1 covers 7 bases. Germline CDR1 and CDR2: MDHEN and SYDVKM. The CDR3 totals 11 residues. Trimming at V came to 7 bases and at J to 5 bases, leaving 1 base not matched to a gene. CDR3 in amino acids: CASKGQYGYTF. The CDR3, as DNA: TGTGCCAGCAAGGGACAGTATGGCTACACCTTC.

This clonotype has a handful of counts. The chain joins TRBV9 to TRBJ2-1, with 8 positions matching TRBD2. The V gene's germline CDR1 is SGDLS and CDR2 YYNGEE. Trimming cost V 7 bases and J 7 bases; bases outside gene matches: 10. This CDR3 comprises 14 residues. The CDR3 is CASGVGTRGNEQFF. CDR3 coding DNA: TGTGCCAGCGGGGTGGGGACTAGGGGGAATGAGCAGTTCTTC.

In this sample, this clonotype turned up many times. The V call is TRBV7-2, the J call TRBJ2-5; TRBD2 aligns across 12 bases. The CDR3 consists of 16 residues. The germline CDR1 and CDR2 sequences are SGHTA and FQGNSA. Germline trimming cut 5 bases from V and 1 base from J; bases unmatched to any gene: 5. The CDR3 sequence is CASSLGLAGSQETQYF. In DNA form, the CDR3 reads TGTGCCAGCAGCCTTGGACTAGCGGGGAGCCAAGAGACCCAGTACTTC.

There are many counts of this clonotype. The rearrangement links TRBV15 to TRBJ2-3; 8 bases match TRBD2. J was trimmed by 2 bases and V by 5 bases; bases with no gene match: 6. Germline V CDR1 and CDR2: LNHNV, YYDKDF (reference sequence). The CDR3 totals 15 residues. CDR3 residues: CATSPTSGNTDTQYF. Here the CDR3 DNA reads TGTGCCACCAGCCCCACTAGCGGAAACACAGATACGCAGTATTTT.

This chain links TRBV7-9 with TRBJ2-5; D might be TRBD2 (6 bases). The CDR3 consists of 16 residues. V was shortened by 4 bases and J by 6 bases, with 21 bases between the two germline ends. The germline V gene encodes CDR1 SEHNR and CDR2 FQNEAQ (reference sequence). CDR3 sequence (DNA): TGTGCCAGCAGCTCGTTTGTGGGCGGGGACTGGAAGACCCAGTACTTC. Protein sequence: CASSSFVGGDWKTQYF.